This T cell receptor (beta chain) was sequenced during a study of cytomegalovirus exposure and HLA in healthy donors. Overall study results and limits: Reportedly, diagnosis of cytomegalovirus status by the classifier showed high specificity and sensitivity. The study designated 150 to 200 TCR beta chains cytomegalovirus-associated.

On this clone itself: What it binds is not known.

Germline V CDR1 and CDR2: SEHNR, FQNEAQ (reference sequence). After removal of 3 bases from V and 2 bases from J, the junction contained 12 bases not matched to a gene. This CDR3 is 18 amino acids long. TCRdb's copy holds only in-frame clones and misses some; the assay was immunoSEQ multiplex PCR. In the table there are 100,000 to 150,000 clones, approximately 92% of which are singletons. The chain combines TRBV7-9 with TRBJ2-2, with TRBD1 matching 7 bases. The sequencing input was PBMCs. This clonotype was obtained from a woman younger than 30 in good health and CMV-seronegative. The CDR3 nucleotides read TGTGCCAGCAGCTTTCCCCAGGGACAGATGAGTAACACCGGGGAGCTGTTTTTT. Residues: CASSFPQGQMSNTGELFF.